The rows below give T cell receptor beta chains drawn from one sample of a study of blood T cell repertoires in COVID-19. The repertoire was sequenced with immunoSEQ multiplex PCR; TCRdb's copy has only in-frame clones and lacks some. Of 32,000 or so clones detected, around 90% appear once; the ten largest clones hold 1.5% to 2%. What was sequenced was peripheral blood. The receptors here all came from a man between 50 and 59 years old with active or convalescent COVID-19. CDR3s include the opening cysteine and the closing phenylalanine or tryptophan. The D gene is left open where the match is weak.

J gene	V gene	D gene	CDR3 protein
TRBJ1-2	TRBV5-1	-	CASSLTGQDGYTF
TRBJ2-1	TRBV19	TRBD2	CASSMTSGRVNEQFF
TRBJ2-5	TRBV28	TRBD1	CASSFTGDQVPQYF
TRBJ2-5	TRBV7-2	TRBD2	CASSLAREGETQYF
TRBJ2-4	TRBV6-2/TRBV6-3	-	CASSQSRGNIQYF
TRBJ2-5	TRBV2	TRBD2	CASSEASGIPALITQYF
TRBJ1-1	TRBV2	TRBD1	CASRKFSGTGDTEAFF
TRBJ2-1	TRBV5-5	TRBD2	CASSLDGRAPYNEQFF
TRBJ2-2	TRBV7-7	TRBD2	CASSLPPLRERTGELFF
TRBJ2-5	TRBV2	TRBD1	CASSGQGVQETQYF
TRBJ2-1	TRBV7-2	TRBD2	CASSPQGSGSRGGEQFF
TRBJ2-7	TRBV19	-	CASRVFWDNSYEQYF
TRBJ1-4	TRBV24-1	-	CATSRGEGGLNEKLFF
TRBJ2-2	TRBV6-1	-	CASSAPGGLRDVILFF
TRBJ1-5	TRBV5-6	TRBD1	CASSAGQGPNQPQHF
TRBJ1-6	TRBV19	-	CASSIRKGDNSPLHF
TRBJ1-4	TRBV6-6	-	CASSFYAGNEKLFF
TRBJ1-2	TRBV9	-	CASSVGYRANYGYTF
TRBJ1-5	TRBV28	-	CASSLPGSVQPQHF
TRBJ1-1	TRBV7-8	-	CASSLVDRANTEAFF
TRBJ1-1	TRBV27	TRBD1	CASSPRQGWGTEAFF
TRBJ2-1	TRBV5-6	-	CASSAFVDSEQFF
TRBJ2-1	TRBV6-2/TRBV6-3	TRBD2	CASSYAGDPLFNEQFF
TRBJ1-2	TRBV28	-	CASSLVSQGLENNYGYTF
TRBJ1-1	TRBV10-3	-	CAISERGNTEAFF
TRBJ1-4	TRBV28	TRBD1	CASSFAGGANEKLFF
TRBJ2-7	TRBV18	TRBD1	CASSPGQGIGYEQYF
TRBJ2-3	TRBV6-5	TRBD1	CASSFGQGGDTQYF
TRBJ2-7	TRBV6-5	TRBD1	CASSTPRTGFGEQYF
TRBJ2-3	TRBV28	TRBD1	CASSSPRFRTGGLSTDTQYF
TRBJ2-3	TRBV30	-	CAWSLWAGFGADTQYF
TRBJ1-6	TRBV28	TRBD1	CASSYPRQGYSPLHF
TRBJ1-4	TRBV7-6	-	CASSQATAFNEKLFF
TRBJ2-7	TRBV18	-	CASSPGTEQYF
TRBJ1-5	TRBV27	TRBD1	CASKTGTGKNQPQHF
TRBJ2-1	TRBV2	TRBD2	CASRTFPGLAENYNEQFF
TRBJ1-1	TRBV7-2	TRBD1	CASSLALMGTGGTEAFF
TRBJ2-3	TRBV28	-	CASTTGEASASTDTQYF
TRBJ2-3	TRBV5-1	-	CASSLGGNPTDTQYF
TRBJ1-6	TRBV7-2	TRBD1	CASSTGGYNSPLHF
TRBJ2-1	TRBV10-3	TRBD2	CATGEGAGLAEYNEQFF
TRBJ2-3	TRBV29-1	-	CSVGQGLTDTQYF
TRBJ1-1	TRBV6-1	-	CASSELPWNTEAFF
TRBJ1-6	TRBV18	-	CASSPLREGSSPLHF
TRBJ2-7	TRBV7-2	-	CASSLESGQTYEQYF
TRBJ1-5	TRBV28	-	CASSLEVQPQHF
TRBJ2-2	TRBV28	-	CASSLPPYRADAGELFF
TRBJ2-7	TRBV4-2	TRBD1	CASSTGQPSSYEQYF